The 32 T cell receptor beta chains reported below all come from one sample, sequenced in a study of PD-1 blockade in classical Hodgkin lymphoma. The repertoire was sequenced with immunoSEQ multiplex PCR; TCRdb's copy has only in-frame clones and lacks some. The sample has 70,000 to 85,000 clones; under 95% are singletons. In every patient, relapse followed autologous stem cell transplantation, while exposure to brentuximab vedotin differed. Source: peripheral blood mononuclear cells (PBMCs), taken at baseline. The receptors here all came from a human donor with classical Hodgkin lymphoma.

The chain combines TRBV2 with TRBJ2-2; 9 bases agree with TRBD2. The CDR3 spans 15 residues. The germline CDR1 and CDR2 sequences are SNHLY and FYNNEI. The trim removed 5 bases at V and 8 bases at J, leaving 9 bases unmatched. CDR3 region: CASSPSGMMGGELFF. In nucleotides, the CDR3 is TGTGCCAGCAGTCCTAGCGGGATGATGGGGGGGGAGCTGTTTTTT.

The chain links TRBV19 to TRBJ2-7; 7 bases fit TRBD1. CDR3 length equals 13 residues. The germline CDR1 and CDR2 sequences are LNHDA and SQIVND (reference sequence). V dropped 6 bases and J dropped 6; count of bases not matched to a gene: 8. This CDR3 reads CASRPIPGGEQYF. Here the CDR3 DNA reads TGTGCCAGTAGACCGATCCCAGGGGGCGAGCAGTACTTC.

V is TRBV5-6 and J is TRBJ2-1; 11 nucleotides match TRBD1. V shed 6 bases, J shed 9 bases, and the junction held 11 bases outside the gene matches. The CDR3 is 15 amino acids. Germline V gene lookup returns CDR1 SGHDT and CDR2 YYEEEE. Written as DNA, the CDR3 is TGTGCCAGCACCACGGGGGACAGGGGGTTCGGTGAGCAGTTCTTC. Translated, it gives CASTTGDRGFGEQFF.

About this clone: The sample contains more than one DNA sequence encoding this CDR3. This rearrangement joins TRBV29-1 to TRBJ2-3; D is tentatively TRBD1 or TRBD2 (6 bases each). V lost 4 bases and J lost 5, with 10 bases in between. The CDR3 covers 12 residues. Germline V gives CDR1 SQVTM, CDR2 ANQGSEA. CDR3 amino acids: CSVGGAGDTQYF. The CDR3 DNA follows: TGCAGCGTTGGGGGGGCGGGAGATACGCAGTATTTT.

This rearrangement joins TRBV6-1 to TRBJ2-3; the match to TRBD2 covers 10 bases. CDR1 and CDR2 from the germline V gene are MNHNS and SASEGT. This CDR3 is 16 amino acids long. V dropped 4 bases and J dropped 5; count of bases not matched to a gene: 9. CDR3 DNA: TGTGCCAGCAGTGCGGAAGCGGGGGGGCCTAGAGATACGCAGTATTTT. It encodes CASSAEAGGPRDTQYF.

This CDR3 reads CASSEVKTGKPYEQYF. The CDR3 nucleotides are TGTGCCAGCAGTGAAGTTAAGACAGGAAAGCCCTACGAGCAGTACTTC. The rearrangement uses TRBV6-1 and TRBJ2-7, with D tentatively TRBD1 (6 bases). The germline V and J ends were trimmed by 1 base and 2 bases, with 15 bases remaining between them. Germline assignment: CDR1 MNHNS and CDR2 SASEGT. The CDR3 has 16 residues.

This rearrangement joins TRBV5-1 to TRBJ1-1, with a tentative D call TRBD1 (5 bases). The CDR3 covers 14 residues. CDR1 and CDR2 (germline): SGHRS, YFSETQ. The germline V and J ends were trimmed by 0 bases and 4 bases, with 10 bases remaining between them. CDR3 DNA: TGCGCCAGCAGCTTGGCCAGGGTGAGCACTGAAGCTTTCTTT. Its translation is CASSLARVSTEAFF.

The chain links TRBV7-6 to TRBJ1-5; 9 bases align to TRBD1. From germline, CDR1 is SGHVS and CDR2 FNYEAQ. CDR3 length: 14 amino acids. The ends lost 3 bases at V and 5 bases at J; junction bases unmatched: 2. CDR3 region: CASSFGTGYQPQHF. In DNA form, the CDR3 reads TGTGCCAGCAGCTTCGGGACAGGGTATCAGCCCCAGCATTTT. The whole variable domain, filled in from reference TRBV7-6 and TRBJ1-5, reads GAGVSQSPRYKVTKRGQDVALRCDPISGHVSLYWYRQALGQGPEFLTYFNYEAQQDKSGLPNDRFSAERPEGSISTLTIQRTEQRDSAMYRCASSFGTGYQPQHFGDGTRLSIL.

The CDR3, as DNA: TGTGCAAGTCGCAATCGACAGGGTAGGAACACTGAAGCTTTCTTT. Translated, it gives CASRNRQGRNTEAFF. The V gene is TRBV12-2, the J gene TRBJ1-1; the D call TRBD1 from the table was never checked on the DNA. TRBV12-2 is classified as a pseudogene. CDR3 length: 15 amino acids.

A note on this clone: The junction departs from the called germline gene at one end, perhaps through a read error. The chain uses TRBV6-5 and TRBJ2-7; D gene unclear. The CDR3 extends over 11 amino acids. Looked up from germline, CDR1 is MNHEY and CDR2 is SVGAGI. CDR3 nucleotides: TGTGCCATCAGTGAGTCAAACGAGCAGTACTTC. Translation gives CAISESNEQYF.

J is TRBJ2-5 and V is TRBV27; a possible D gene is TRBD2 (6 bases). The assigned J gene may be wrong: the sequence end matches TRBJ2-7 better. The germline V gene encodes CDR1 MNHEY and CDR2 SMNVEV (reference sequence). CDR3 length equals 13 residues. CDR3 sequence reads: CASRRDRSHEQYF. In DNA, the CDR3 is TGTGCCAGCAGGCGGGACCGTTCCCACGAGCAGTACTTC.

The J gene is TRBJ2-3, the V gene TRBV28; no definite D call. This CDR3 is 14 amino acids long. The germline CDR1 and CDR2 sequences are MDHEN and SYDVKM. The germline V and J ends were trimmed by 6 bases and 0 bases, with 10 bases remaining between them. In DNA form, the CDR3 reads TGTGCCAGCAGCGGTGGGGATAGCACAGATACGCAGTATTTT. It encodes CASSGGDSTDTQYF.

V and J are TRBV11-2 and TRBJ2-3, with 11 positions matching TRBD2. There are 17 residues in the CDR3. CDR1 is SGHAT, CDR2 FQNNGV, per germline. V gave up 5 bases and J gave up 3 bases; unmatched junction bases: 10. This chain's CDR3 is CASSLTLWTSGTDTQYF. As DNA, the CDR3 is TGTGCCAGCAGCCTGACCCTTTGGACTAGCGGGACAGATACGCAGTATTTT.

This chain connects TRBV6-5 to TRBJ2-5, with D tentatively TRBD2 (7 bases). Trimming cost V 8 bases and J 3 bases, with 16 bases left between them. Germline V CDR1 and CDR2: MNHEY, SVGAGI. The CDR3 consists of 14 residues. The CDR3 region has the DNA TGTGCCAGCGGGGGGCAGGGAGGGGAAGAGACCCAGTACTTC. Its translation: CASGGQGGEETQYF.

The genes are TRBV21-1 and TRBJ1-2; the D call TRBD1 from the table was never checked on the DNA. TRBV21-1 is deemed a pseudogene. The length of the CDR3 is 13 residues. CDR3 DNA: TGTGCCTCCGACGAGGACAGGGGCGATGGCTACACCTTC. It encodes CASDEDRGDGYTF.

The chain recombines TRBV19 with TRBJ2-7, with D possibly TRBD2 on 6 matching bases. Trimming cost V 4 bases and J 0 bases, with 10 bases left between them. Germline assignment: CDR1 LNHDA and CDR2 SQIVND (reference sequence). The CDR3 runs to 14 residues. CDR3 protein: CASSRSGLSYEQYF. Here the CDR3 DNA reads TGTGCCAGTAGTAGATCGGGACTCTCCTACGAGCAGTACTTC.

The chain combines TRBV6-6 with TRBJ1-5; D might be TRBD1 (6 bases). The CDR3 has 13 residues. The germline V gene encodes CDR1 MNHNY and CDR2 SVGAGI (reference sequence). Trimming left V 7 bases short and J 3 bases short, with 10 bases between. CDR3 amino acids: CASMRGANQPQHF. In nucleotides, the CDR3 is TGTGCCAGCATGCGGGGGGCCAATCAGCCCCAGCATTTT.

The chain carries TRBV6-6 and TRBJ1-1; D ambiguous. With 4 bases removed from V and 4 bases from J, the gap between germline ends came to 16 bases. The CDR3 length is 15 residues. Germline CDR1 is MNHNY and CDR2 is SVGAGI (reference sequence). The CDR3 DNA follows: TGTGCCAGCAGTTGGGAGCCCCTGCGGTTCACTGAAGCTTTCTTT. This gives the protein CASSWEPLRFTEAFF.

This chain joins TRBV13 and TRBJ2-5; possibly TRBD1 for D (6 bases). The length of the CDR3 is 15 residues. Trimming took off 2 bases at V and 3 bases at J, with 13 bases between the two ends. In germline, CDR1 is PRHDT, CDR2 FYEKMQ (reference sequence). The CDR3 region has the DNA TGTGCCAGCAGCTTAAAGGCAGGGGTGGAAGAGACCCAGTACTTC. It is translated as CASSLKAGVEETQYF.

The genes are TRBV27 and TRBJ2-4; unclear D gene. The CDR3 has 15 residues. Per the germline V gene, CDR1 is MNHEY and CDR2 is SMNVEV (reference sequence). V lost 2 bases, J lost 7 bases, and 15 bases lay in between. CDR3 coding DNA: TGTGCCAGCAGTTTAAGTACCCAAGGTTCCAACATTCAGTACTTC. The encoded protein is CASSLSTQGSNIQYF.

The rearrangement joins TRBV1 to TRBJ2-1; the table's D call, TRBD2, has no DNA check behind it. TRBV1 is marked as a pseudogene. The CDR3 is 12 residues long. The CDR3 is CTSSLNSGGSFF. In DNA, the CDR3 is TGCACCAGCAGCCTAAATAGCGGGGGCTCGTTCTTC.

This clone was counted only a few times. The chain employs TRBV4-2 and TRBJ2-5; maybe TRBD2 (6 bases). The CDR3 totals 14 residues. V lost 1 base to trimming and J lost 5 bases, with 11 bases between them. From germline, CDR1 is LGHNA and CDR2 YNFKEQ. The CDR3 nucleotides read TGTGCCAGCAGCCAAGGGACGGGGAGGGAGACCCAGTACTTC. Residues: CASSQGTGRETQYF.

The chain has TRBV27 and TRBJ2-7; 13 bases are a match to TRBD2. This CDR3 comprises 20 residues. Germline V CDR1 and CDR2: MNHEY, SMNVEV (reference sequence). The ends lost 5 bases at V and 4 bases at J; junction bases unmatched: 20. CDR3 residues: CASSPIPLLAGGDKQYEQYF. The CDR3, as DNA: TGTGCCAGCAGTCCCATTCCCCTACTAGCGGGAGGGGACAAACAATACGAGCAGTACTTC.

This clone has a single count. This chain joins TRBV18 and TRBJ2-1; a possible D gene is TRBD2 (5 bases). CDR3 length: 15 residues. Germline lookup yields CDR1 KGHSH and CDR2 LQKENI. V was shortened by 2 bases and J by 8 bases, with 16 bases between the two germline ends. The CDR3 coding sequence is TGTGCCAGCTCACCATCCCGGCTGGTTAGCGATGAGCAGTTCTTC. It translates to CASSPSRLVSDEQFF.

This chain joins TRBV19 and TRBJ2-5; 11 nucleotides match TRBD1. Germline CDR1 reads LNHDA; CDR2 reads SQIVND (reference sequence). Trimming took 4 bases from V and 5 from J; bases not matched to a gene: 9. This CDR3 is 16 amino acids long. The CDR3, as DNA: TGTGCCAGTAGTAGAACCGGGACAGGGGGGTTGGAGACCCAGTACTTC. This gives the protein CASSRTGTGGLETQYF.

In DNA form, the CDR3 reads TGTGCCAGCAGCCAAGATGCCCCGGGTCTACAAGAGACCCAGTACTTC. Amino acid sequence: CASSQDAPGLQETQYF. The V call is TRBV14, the J call TRBJ2-5; D gene unclear. Germline CDR1 and CDR2: SGHDN and FVKESK. With 0 bases removed from V and 2 bases from J, the gap between germline ends came to 13 bases. The CDR3 has 16 amino acids. The whole variable domain, filled in from reference TRBV14 and TRBJ2-5, reads EAGVTQFPSHSVIEKGQTVTLRCDPISGHDNLYWYRRVMGKEIKFLLHFVKESKQDESGMPNNRFLAERTGGTYSTLKVQPAELEDSGVYFCASSQDAPGLQETQYFGPGTRLLVL.

J is TRBJ2-7 and V is TRBV2; 7 nucleotides line up with TRBD1. Germline lookup yields CDR1 SNHLY and CDR2 FYNNEI. The CDR3 is 15 amino acids. The J segment lost 3 bases and the V segment lost 3 bases, leaving 8 bases of the junction unmatched. CDR3 sequence: CASSETGTARYEQYF. CDR3 nucleotides: TGTGCCAGCAGTGAGACCGGGACAGCACGCTACGAGCAGTACTTC.

The chain couples TRBV7-9 to TRBJ2-2; D gene unclear. Trimming left V 1 base short and J 6 bases short, with 12 bases between. The CDR3 spans 15 residues. Germline assignment: CDR1 SEHNR and CDR2 FQNEAQ (reference sequence). CDR3: CASSLGVSGAGELFF. CDR3 bases: TGTGCCAGCAGCTTAGGAGTGTCAGGTGCCGGGGAGCTGTTTTTT.

The chain uses TRBV9 and TRBJ2-5; 10 nucleotides match TRBD2. This CDR3 has 16 amino acids. The V segment lost 0 bases and the J segment 3 bases; nucleotides outside the gene matches: 5. Germline CDR1 SGDLS, CDR2 YYNGEE. CDR3 loop: CASSVASLAGEETQYF. For the CDR3, the DNA is TGTGCCAGCAGCGTAGCATCCCTAGCGGGGGAAGAGACCCAGTACTTC.

J is TRBJ2-3 and V is TRBV2; possible D gene TRBD2, 5 bases. Per germline, CDR1 SNHLY and CDR2 FYNNEI. The CDR3 extends over 16 amino acids. V lost 7 bases, J lost 3 bases, and 20 bases lay in between. CDR3 amino acids: CASIPGVYSETDTQYF. CDR3 DNA sequence: TGTGCCAGCATTCCCGGAGTGTATAGCGAAACAGATACGCAGTATTTT.

In DNA form, the CDR3 reads TGTGCCAGCAGAGGGGGTTCCACCGGGGAGCTGTTTTTT. This encodes CASRGGSTGELFF. This chain connects TRBV25-1 to TRBJ2-2; the D gene is possibly TRBD1 (6 bases). The CDR3 consists of 13 residues. Germline CDR1 MGHDK, CDR2 SYGVNS. V was cut by 6 bases and J by 4 bases, with 9 bases left in between.

V usage is TRBV9 and J usage is TRBJ2-5; 7 nucleotides agree with TRBD2. This CDR3 is built from 14 residues. CDR1 and CDR2 from the germline V gene are SGDLS and YYNGEE. The trim removed 4 bases at V and 1 base at J, leaving 4 bases unmatched. The CDR3 sequence is CASSSRTSQETQYF. The CDR3 bases are TGTGCCAGCAGCTCCCGGACTAGCCAAGAGACCCAGTACTTC.